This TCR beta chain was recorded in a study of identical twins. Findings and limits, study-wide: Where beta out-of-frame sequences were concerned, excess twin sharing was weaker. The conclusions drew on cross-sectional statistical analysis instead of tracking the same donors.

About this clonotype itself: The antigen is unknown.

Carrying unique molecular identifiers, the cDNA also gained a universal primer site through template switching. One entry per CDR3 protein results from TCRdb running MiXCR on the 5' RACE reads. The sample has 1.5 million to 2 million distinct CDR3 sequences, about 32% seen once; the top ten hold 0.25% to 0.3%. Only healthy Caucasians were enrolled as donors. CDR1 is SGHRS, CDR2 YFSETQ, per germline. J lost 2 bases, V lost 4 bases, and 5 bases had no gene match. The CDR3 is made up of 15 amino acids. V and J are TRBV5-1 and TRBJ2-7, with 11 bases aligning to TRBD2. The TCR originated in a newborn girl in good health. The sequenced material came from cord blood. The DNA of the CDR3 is TGCGCCAGCAGCAGGGAACTAGCGGGAGCCTACGAGCAGTACTTC. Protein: CASSRELAGAYEQYF. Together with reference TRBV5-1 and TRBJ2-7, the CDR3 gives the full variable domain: KAGVTQTPRYLIKTRGQQVTLSCSPISGHRSVSWYQQTPGQGLQFLFEYFSETQRNKGNFPGRFSGRQFSNSRSEMNVSTLELGDSALYLCASSRELAGAYEQYFGPGTRLTVT.